The T cell receptor (beta chain) under discussion was sequenced for a study of CD8 T cells in ankylosing spondylitis. General study results and limits: Reportedly, significant enrichment of disease-linked clones occurred in matched ankylosing spondylitis synovial fluid. Blood from ankylosing spondylitis patients appeared to carry a characteristic roughly eight-variant TCR beta motif.

Quantitative molecular-barcoded 5'-RACE generated the TCR beta libraries. MiXCR, run by TCRdb on the 5' RACE reads, gives a single entry per CDR3 protein. The sample has fewer than 30,000 distinct CDR3 sequences, roughly 2.4% seen once. This clonotype was observed at least ten times. As yet, its antigen is unknown. Germline V gives CDR1 SGDLS, CDR2 YYNGEE. Trimming pared 0 bases from V and 4 bases from J, leaving 10 bases between. This CDR3 region has 15 residues. Sequencing was done on a sample of blood, either unsorted or a sorted T cell fraction (not recorded which). This sequence was found in a female donor with ankylosing spondylitis or in good health (not recorded which). V gene TRBV9 combines with J gene TRBJ1-4; the D is unclear. For the CDR3, the DNA is TGTGCCAGCAGCGTAGAGGGATTCCTTAATGAAAAACTGTTTTTT. Translated, it gives CASSVEGFLNEKLFF.